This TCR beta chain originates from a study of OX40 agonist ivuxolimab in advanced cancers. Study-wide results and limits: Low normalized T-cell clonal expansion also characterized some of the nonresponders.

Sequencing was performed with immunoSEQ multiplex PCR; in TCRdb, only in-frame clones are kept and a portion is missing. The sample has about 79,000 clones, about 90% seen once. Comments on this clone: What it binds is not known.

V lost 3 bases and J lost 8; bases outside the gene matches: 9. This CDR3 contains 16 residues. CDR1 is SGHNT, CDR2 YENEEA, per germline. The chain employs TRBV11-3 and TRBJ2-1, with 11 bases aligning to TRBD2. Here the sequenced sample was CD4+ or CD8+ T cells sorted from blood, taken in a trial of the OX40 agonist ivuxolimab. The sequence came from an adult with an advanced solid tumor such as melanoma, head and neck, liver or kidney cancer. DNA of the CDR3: TGTGCCAGCAGCTTGGGGCTAGCGGGAGGTTTCGATGAGCAGTTCTTC. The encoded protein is CASSLGLAGGFDEQFF.